A single sample is the source of the 30 T cell receptor beta chains below, sequenced in a study of blood T cell repertoires in COVID-19. Data came from immunoSEQ multiplex PCR; TCRdb stores just in-frame clones and leaves some out. The profile shows approximately 360,000 clones, 85% to 90% of them singletons. The specimen was peripheral blood. The receptors were sampled from a young man with active or convalescent COVID-19.

This chain connects TRBV19 to TRBJ1-2; 9 nucleotides agree with TRBD1. This CDR3 has 12 amino acids. The germline gives CDR1 LNHDA, CDR2 SQIVND (reference sequence). The V segment lost 4 bases and the J segment 6 bases; nucleotides outside the gene matches: 0. The CDR3 here is CASSRTGDGYTF. CDR3 DNA: TGTGCCAGTAGTAGGACAGGGGATGGCTACACCTTC.

The chain recombines TRBV6-6 with TRBJ1-4; maybe TRBD1 (6 bases). Germline-derived CDR1 and CDR2 are MNHNY and SVGAGI (reference sequence). The ends were cut back, 4 bases at V and 5 bases at J, with 8 bases in the middle. The CDR3 runs to 13 residues. The CDR3 loop is CASSWTENEKLFF. CDR3 nucleotides: TGTGCCAGCAGTTGGACAGAAAATGAAAAACTGTTTTTT.

This chain connects TRBV2 to TRBJ2-3; D gene uncertain. The germline CDR1 and CDR2 sequences are SNHLY and FYNNEI. CDR3 size: 15 residues. Between the trimmed V and J ends, which lost 3 bases and 0 bases, there was a span of 10 bases. CDR3 amino acids: CASSDVYRSTDTQYF. The CDR3, as DNA: TGTGCCAGCAGTGATGTTTACAGAAGCACAGATACGCAGTATTTT.

V is TRBV7-2 and J is TRBJ1-5; the match to TRBD1 covers 7 bases. The germline gives CDR1 SGHTA, CDR2 FQGNSA. V dropped 3 bases and J dropped 7; count of bases not matched to a gene: 9. This CDR3 is 15 amino acids long. CDR3 sequence reads: CASSLTGPSQQPQHF. The DNA of the CDR3 is TGTGCCAGCAGCTTGACAGGGCCCAGCCAACAGCCCCAGCATTTT.

The chain employs TRBV2 and TRBJ1-2, with 7 bases that match TRBD1. The CDR3 is 16 amino acids. Germline V lookup: CDR1 SNHLY, CDR2 FYNNEI. Trimming took 6 bases from V and 1 from J; bases not matched to a gene: 11. The DNA of the CDR3 is TGTGCCAGCAGGCAGACACGGACAGGAGTTAACTATGGCTACACCTTC. Translated: CASRQTRTGVNYGYTF.

A remark on this clone: At one end the junction does not follow the germline gene, possibly because of a read error. The V call is TRBV7-7, the J call TRBJ2-5, with D possibly being TRBD2 (5 bases). The CDR3 is made up of 16 amino acids. Germline V gene data show CDR1 as SSHAT and CDR2 as FNYEAQ (reference sequence). The CDR3 nucleotides are TGTGCTAGCAGTCGTAGGACTGCATCGAACCAAGAGACCCAGTACTTC. Protein: CASSRRTASNQETQYF.

Only one count was recorded for this clone. This chain uses TRBV27 with TRBJ2-7; no firm D call. Germline CDR1 and CDR2: MNHEY and SMNVEV (reference sequence). CDR3 size: 16 residues. Between the trimmed V and J ends, which lost 0 bases and 6 bases, there was a span of 18 bases. The CDR3 coding sequence is TGTGCCAGCAGTTTATCGATGAGGCCCACGAACCTCGAGCAGTACTTC. This encodes CASSLSMRPTNLEQYF.

This chain connects TRBV12-3 or TRBV12-4 to TRBJ1-1, with D unresolved. The V gene lost 6 bases and the J gene lost 5 bases, with 10 bases spanning the gap. The CDR3 contains 12 residues. Written as DNA, the CDR3 is TGTGCCAGCAGCCTCGGTTGGACTGAAGCTTTCTTT. Its translation is CASSLGWTEAFF.

The chain is built from TRBV11-2 and TRBJ1-6; D is perhaps TRBD1 (5 bases). The CDR3 spans 16 residues. Trimming removed 2 bases at V and 11 bases at J, with 19 bases between. Germline CDR1 reads SGHAT; CDR2 reads FQNNGV. The CDR3: CASSLSRTRGSTPLHF. The CDR3 DNA sequence: TGTGCCAGCAGCTTATCCCGGACTAGGGGTAGTACACCCCTCCACTTT.

The chain joins TRBV5-1 to TRBJ2-3; 10 bases map to TRBD2. Per germline, CDR1 SGHRS and CDR2 YFSETQ. This CDR3 contains 18 residues. V trimming: 4 bases; J trimming: 2 bases; junction bases outside the gene matches: 13. In DNA, the CDR3 is TGCGCCAGCAGCCCCCAGCGGGAGGGCTTGACATTCACAGATACGCAGTATTTT. Protein: CASSPQREGLTFTDTQYF.

The chain couples TRBV6-5 to TRBJ1-5; 9 nucleotides align to TRBD1. The germline gives CDR1 MNHEY, CDR2 SVGAGI. This CDR3 region has 15 residues. The junction had 5 bases not matched to a gene; V was cut back by 2 bases and J by 6 bases. The CDR3 DNA reads TGTGCCAGCAGTTACACAGGGGGCGGGGGTCAGCCCCAGCATTTT. Its translation is CASSYTGGGGQPQHF.

The rearrangement links TRBV18 to TRBJ2-3, with D tentatively TRBD2 (6 bases). Between the trimmed V and J ends, which lost 0 bases and 4 bases, there was a span of 8 bases. CDR1 and CDR2 (germline): KGHSH, LQKENI. The CDR3 is 14 amino acids. DNA for the CDR3: TGTGCCAGCTCACCACCGCGGGGTCCAGATACGCAGTATTTT. This sequence encodes CASSPPRGPDTQYF.

The CDR3 DNA reads TGTGCCAGCAGCCCCCCCCAGGGAGGGAATGAGCAGTTCTTC. It encodes CASSPPQGGNEQFF. The chain couples TRBV7-9 to TRBJ2-1; 7 bases are a match to TRBD2. Germline CDR1 reads SEHNR; CDR2 reads FQNEAQ (reference sequence). J gave up 7 bases and V 5 bases, and 8 bases lay outside the gene matches. The CDR3 has 14 amino acids.

The chain employs TRBV6-5 and TRBJ2-3, with D maybe TRBD2 (5 bases). Trimming cost V 3 bases and J 4 bases, with 11 bases left between them. The V gene's germline CDR1 is MNHEY and CDR2 SVGAGI. This CDR3 has 14 residues. The CDR3 here is CASSYGRAPDTQYF. Written as DNA, the CDR3 is TGTGCCAGCAGTTATGGGAGAGCCCCAGATACGCAGTATTTT.

The genes are TRBV27 and TRBJ1-6; D ambiguous. The CDR3 runs to 17 residues. CDR1 is MNHEY and CDR2 is SMNVEV in the germline V gene (reference sequence). V lost 2 bases and J 0 bases, leaving 11 bases between the germline ends. The CDR3 sequence: CASSLPGSGSYNSPLHF. CDR3 DNA sequence: TGTGCCAGCAGTTTACCCGGGTCTGGCTCCTATAATTCACCCCTCCACTTT.

This chain joins TRBV5-6 and TRBJ2-1; possible D gene TRBD1, 5 bases. The CDR3 extends over 16 amino acids. CDR1 is SGHDT, CDR2 YYEEEE, per germline. V lost 4 bases and J 4 bases, leaving 18 bases between the germline ends. This CDR3 reads CASSRGQAGVYNEQFF. The CDR3 DNA sequence: TGTGCCAGCAGCCGCGGACAAGCAGGAGTATACAATGAGCAGTTCTTC.

The genes are TRBV6-6 and TRBJ2-1; 9 bases line up with TRBD2. Germline trimming cut 6 bases from V and 2 bases from J; bases unmatched to any gene: 8. The CDR3 is 16 residues long. Germline V gives CDR1 MNHNY, CDR2 SVGAGI (reference sequence). In DNA form, the CDR3 reads TGTGCCAGCAGGAATAAGCGGGGGGATACCTACAATGAGCAGTTCTTC. It specifies CASRNKRGDTYNEQFF.

The CDR3, as DNA: TGTGCCAGCAGCGTAGCGGGAGGTCCCTACGAGCAGTACTTC. This translates into CASSVAGGPYEQYF. This chain joins TRBV9 and TRBJ2-7; 7 positions agree with TRBD2. The CDR3 loop spans 14 amino acids. The junction had 2 bases not matched to a gene; V was cut back by 0 bases and J by 2 bases. Germline values: CDR1 SGDLS, CDR2 YYNGEE.

This chain connects TRBV18 to TRBJ1-5; 9 nucleotides match TRBD1. The CDR3 is 15 amino acids. Germline assignment: CDR1 KGHSH and CDR2 LQKENI. V lost 2 bases, J lost 6 bases, and 5 bases stayed unmatched. CDR3 region: CASSPGTGFTQPQHF. The DNA of the CDR3 is TGTGCCAGCTCACCAGGGACAGGGTTCACTCAGCCCCAGCATTTT. The whole variable domain, filled in from reference TRBV18 and TRBJ1-5, reads NAGVMQNPRHLVRRRGQEARLRCSPMKGHSHVYWYRQLPEEGLKFMVYLQKENIIDESGMPKERFSAEFPKEGPSILRIQQVVRGDSAAYFCASSPGTGFTQPQHFGDGTRLSIL.

V and J are TRBV15 and TRBJ1-1; the D is unclear. Deletions cut 1 base from V and 0 bases from J, with 9 bases between. CDR3 length: 15 amino acids. Germline V gene data show CDR1 as LNHNV and CDR2 as YYDKDF (reference sequence). DNA of the CDR3: TGTGCCACCAGCAGAGGGGGAGCGATGAACACTGAAGCTTTCTTT. Translation gives CATSRGGAMNTEAFF. Full variable domain (remainder filled in from reference TRBV15 and TRBJ1-1): DAMVIQNPRYQVTQFGKPVTLSCSQTLNHNVMYWYQQKSSQAPKLLFHYYDKDFNNEADTPDNFQSRRPNTSFCFLDIRSPGLGDTAMYLCATSRGGAMNTEAFFGQGTRLTVV.

This chain joins TRBV11-2 and TRBJ2-5, with 13 bases identical to TRBD2. The V gene end was trimmed by 5 bases and the J gene end by 7 bases; junction bases not matched to a gene: 4. This CDR3 contains 14 residues. Germline V gene lookup returns CDR1 SGHAT and CDR2 FQNNGV. The chain's CDR3 is CASSVGTSGATQYF. The DNA of the CDR3 is TGTGCCAGCAGCGTTGGGACTAGCGGGGCGACCCAGTACTTC.

DNA of the CDR3: TGTGCCAGCAGCCAAGGACTAGCGGGATTTGTCGAGCAGTACTTC. Its protein is CASSQGLAGFVEQYF. The rearrangement uses TRBV3-1 (or the pseudogene TRBV3-2) and TRBJ2-7; 11 bases line up with TRBD2. Trimming at V came to 1 base and at J to 6 bases, leaving 5 bases not matched to a gene. CDR3 size: 15 residues. Germline-derived CDR1 and CDR2 are LGHDT and YNNKEL (reference sequence).

The chain couples TRBV7-2 to TRBJ2-7; 7 nucleotides align to TRBD2. V lost 8 bases to trimming and J lost 3 bases; unmatched junction nucleotides: 10. The V gene's germline CDR1 is SGHTA and CDR2 FQGNSA. The CDR3 contains 14 residues. In DNA, the CDR3 is TGTGCCAGCGCCGCGGGAGCGGGTTTCTACGAGCAGTACTTC. Its protein is CASAAGAGFYEQYF.

CDR3 bases: TGTGCCAGCAGCCCCCCTAGCGGGGGGCCCAGTCCCCCCGGGGAGCTGTTTTTT. This encodes CASSPPSGGPSPPGELFF. The chain joins TRBV11-3 to TRBJ2-2, with 11 positions matching TRBD2. In germline, CDR1 is SGHNT, CDR2 YENEEA. The CDR3 contains 18 residues. Unmatched junction bases numbered 14, after V lost 5 bases and J lost 6 bases.

The table lists this clone with a count of one. The CDR3 DNA reads as TGCGCCAGCAGCGAAGGGACAGGGTACAAGCAGTACTTC. This translates into CASSEGTGYKQYF. The chain uses TRBV4-3 and TRBJ2-7, with 9 positions matching TRBD1. Germline trimming cut 5 bases from V and 8 bases from J; bases unmatched to any gene: 7. The CDR3 is 13 amino acids. The germline V gene has CDR1 LGHNA and CDR2 YSLEER.

CDR3 sequence reads: CASSQVQAMNTEAFF. In DNA form, the CDR3 reads TGCGCCAGCAGCCAAGTGCAAGCAATGAACACTGAAGCTTTCTTT. This rearrangement joins TRBV4-3 to TRBJ1-1, with D uncertain. Germline V CDR1 and CDR2: LGHNA, YSLEER. Trimming took 1 base from V and 0 from J, leaving 9 bases between them. This CDR3 comprises 15 residues.

The chain has TRBV19 and TRBJ2-7; D might be TRBD1 (6 bases). CDR1 is LNHDA and CDR2 is SQIVND in the germline V gene (reference sequence). V lost 5 bases and J lost 4, with 12 bases in between. The CDR3 is made up of 13 amino acids. The CDR3 DNA reads TGTGCCAGTAGTTCCTTACAGGGTTACGAGCAGTACTTC. This encodes CASSSLQGYEQYF. Full variable domain (remainder filled in from reference TRBV19 and TRBJ2-7): DGGITQSPKYLFRKEGQNVTLSCEQNLNHDAMYWYRQDPGQGLRLIYYSQIVNDFQKGDIAEGYSVSREKKESFPLTVTSAQKNPTAFYLCASSSLQGYEQYFGPGTRLTVT.

This chain joins TRBV6-2 or TRBV6-3 and TRBJ2-5; D remains ambiguous. Germline V CDR1 and CDR2: MNHEY, SVGEGT. The germline V and J ends were trimmed by 0 bases and 5 bases, with 13 bases remaining between them. This CDR3 has 15 amino acids. The CDR3 coding sequence is TGTGCCAGCAGTTACTCGACGGCGGCCCCCGAGACCCAGTACTTC. Its translation: CASSYSTAAPETQYF.

This chain links TRBV5-6 with TRBJ1-2; 9 nucleotides agree with TRBD1. CDR3 size: 14 residues. Per germline, CDR1 SGHDT and CDR2 YYEEEE. V was clipped by 4 bases and J by 6 bases; unmatched bases: 7. CDR3 residues: CASSPGQGWNGYTF. The CDR3 nucleotides are TGTGCCAGCAGCCCCGGACAGGGGTGGAATGGCTACACCTTC.

This CDR3 is CASSFLQGGTGELFF. CDR3 in DNA: TGTGCCAGCAGCTTTTTACAGGGGGGCACCGGGGAGCTGTTTTTT. The V call is TRBV7-9, the J call TRBJ2-2; 8 nucleotides line up with TRBD1. CDR3 size: 15 residues. From germline, CDR1 is SEHNR and CDR2 FQNEAQ (reference sequence). The junction had 4 bases not matched to a gene; V was cut back by 3 bases and J by 4 bases.